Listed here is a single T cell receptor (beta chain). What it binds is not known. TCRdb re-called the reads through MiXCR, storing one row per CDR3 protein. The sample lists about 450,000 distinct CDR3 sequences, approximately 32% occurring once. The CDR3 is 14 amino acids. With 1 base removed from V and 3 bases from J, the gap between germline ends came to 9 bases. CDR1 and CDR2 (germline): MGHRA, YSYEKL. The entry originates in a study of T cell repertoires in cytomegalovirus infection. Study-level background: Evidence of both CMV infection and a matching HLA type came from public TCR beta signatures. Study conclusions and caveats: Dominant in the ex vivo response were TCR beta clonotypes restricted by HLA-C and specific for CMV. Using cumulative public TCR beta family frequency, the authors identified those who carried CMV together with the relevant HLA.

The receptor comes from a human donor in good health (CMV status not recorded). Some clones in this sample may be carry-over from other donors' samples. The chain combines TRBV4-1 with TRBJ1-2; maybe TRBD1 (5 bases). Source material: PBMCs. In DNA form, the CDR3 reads TGCGCCAGCAGCCAAGCGGGCAGGGACTATGGCTACACCTTC. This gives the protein CASSQAGRDYGYTF.